Sequencing of this T cell receptor beta chain was carried out in a study of control samples from healthy donors and cancer patients. The protocol was immunoSEQ multiplex PCR, while the TCRdb copy is restricted to in-frame clones and leaves out a portion. The sample lists some 95,000 clones, about 86% seen once, with 13% to 15% in the top ten. The length of the CDR3 is 13 residues. V was cut by 2 bases and J by 8 bases, with 9 bases left in between. Germline loops: CDR1 SGHTA, CDR2 FQGNSA. The sample consisted of blood. The receptor was derived from a man younger than 40 in good health. This sequence joins TRBV7-2 and TRBJ1-4; D not resolved. In DNA form, the CDR3 reads TGTGCCAGCAGCTTAAACATCGAGGAAAAACTGTTTTTT. Amino acids: CASSLNIEEKLFF.